These T cell receptor beta chains were read from a single sample in a study of T cell responses to AZD1222 COVID-19 vaccine. The method was immunoSEQ multiplex PCR; TCRdb's version includes in-frame clones alone and lacks a portion of them. The profile shows about 150,000 clones, about 91% of them singletons. The sample here was peripheral blood, taken 28 days after the second AZD1222 dose. The source of these receptors is an adult who received the AZD1222 COVID-19 vaccine. The CDR3 runs from the conserved cysteine through the conserved F or W. D genes are given only for firm matches. Size is omitted from some rows. Given values are once, few, many or a class for expanded clones.

CDR3 length: 13; J gene: TRBJ2-1; D gene: TRBD2; clone size: few; V gene: TRBV19; CDR3 DNA: TGTGCCAGTTCCCAGGGAGGGTACAATGAGCAGTTCTTC; CDR3 protein: CASSQGGYNEQFF
CDR3 length: 17; J gene: TRBJ2-5; D gene: .; clone size: .; V gene: TRBV5-6; CDR3 DNA: TGTGCCAGCAGCTTGCCAATTTGGGGGACAAGAGAAGAGACCCAGTACTTC; CDR3 protein: CASSLPIWGTREETQYF
CDR3 length: 16; J gene: TRBJ1-1; D gene: .; clone size: .; V gene: TRBV30; CDR3 DNA: TGTGCCTGGAGTGTAGGTCCCAGGTTAGGGGGCACTGAAGCTTTCTTT; CDR3 protein: CAWSVGPRLGGTEAFF
CDR3 length: 17; J gene: TRBJ1-1; D gene: .; clone size: .; V gene: TRBV19; CDR3 DNA: TGTGCCAGTACTGGCGGTTCTGACGGGGGGAGTGGCACTGAAGCTTTCTTT; CDR3 protein: CASTGGSDGGSGTEAFF
CDR3 length: 15; J gene: TRBJ1-1; D gene: TRBD1; clone size: .; V gene: TRBV3-1/TRBV3-2; CDR3 DNA: TGTGCCAGCAGCTCCTCGCGCAGGGGGTCCACTGAAGCTTTCTTT; CDR3 protein: CASSSSRRGSTEAFF
CDR3 length: 13; J gene: TRBJ1-6; D gene: .; clone size: .; V gene: TRBV12-3/TRBV12-4; CDR3 DNA: TGTGCCAGCAGTTTGCATCGGGATTCACCCCTCCACTTT; CDR3 protein: CASSLHRDSPLHF
CDR3 length: 16; J gene: TRBJ2-6; D gene: .; clone size: .; V gene: TRBV15; CDR3 DNA: TGTGCCACCAGCAGAGGGGGCCTCTCTGGGGCCAACGTCCTGACTTTC; CDR3 protein: CATSRGGLSGANVLTF
CDR3 length: 24; J gene: TRBJ1-3; D gene: .; clone size: .; V gene: TRBV12-2; CDR3 DNA: TGTGCAAGTCGCTTACTTCGAGTACAGGGGGTTCGGGGGATCTTCCTTAGCTTTGGAAACACCATATATTTT; CDR3 protein: CASRLLRVQGVRGIFLSFGNTIYF
CDR3 length: 19; J gene: TRBJ2-1; D gene: TRBD2; clone size: .; V gene: TRBV3-1/TRBV3-2; CDR3 DNA: TGTGCCAGCAGCCAAGATCGTGTTAGCGGGGAAGTTTGGGTCAATGAGCAGTTCTTC; CDR3 protein: CASSQDRVSGEVWVNEQFF
CDR3 length: 16; J gene: TRBJ2-1; D gene: TRBD2; clone size: .; V gene: TRBV24-1; CDR3 DNA: TGTGCCACCAGTGATCCCCCGGGACTAGCGGGCAATGAGCAGTTCTTC; CDR3 protein: CATSDPPGLAGNEQFF
CDR3 length: 15; J gene: TRBJ2-5; D gene: TRBD1; clone size: .; V gene: TRBV7-2; CDR3 DNA: TGTGCCAGCAGCTTAGTGGACAGGTCCCAAGAGACCCAGTACTTC; CDR3 protein: CASSLVDRSQETQYF
CDR3 length: 15; J gene: TRBJ2-7; D gene: .; clone size: .; V gene: TRBV30; CDR3 DNA: TGTGCCTGGAGTGTTCTCGGTGGGGGGAGAAACGAGCAGTACTTC; CDR3 protein: CAWSVLGGGRNEQYF
CDR3 length: 12; J gene: TRBJ2-3; D gene: .; clone size: .; V gene: TRBV12-3/TRBV12-4; CDR3 DNA: TGTGCCAGCAGTTTCCCGGGCCCAATTCACTATTTT; CDR3 protein: CASSFPGPIHYF
CDR3 length: 14; J gene: TRBJ2-5; D gene: .; clone size: .; V gene: TRBV7-9; CDR3 DNA: TGTGCCAGCAGCTTCGGGACATCCCAAGAGACCCAGTACTTC; CDR3 protein: CASSFGTSQETQYF
CDR3 length: 13; J gene: TRBJ1-1; D gene: .; clone size: .; V gene: TRBV27; CDR3 DNA: TGTGCCAGCAGTTTAACTACAGGCACTGAAGCTTTCTTT; CDR3 protein: CASSLTTGTEAFF
CDR3 length: 14; J gene: TRBJ2-7; D gene: .; clone size: .; V gene: TRBV15; CDR3 DNA: TGTGCCACCAGCCGAAGCACCGCGGGCTACGAGCAGTACTTC; CDR3 protein: CATSRSTAGYEQYF
CDR3 length: 13; J gene: TRBJ2-5; D gene: TRBD2; clone size: .; V gene: TRBV5-1; CDR3 DNA: TGCGCCAGCAGCACTAGCGGGGTCGAGACCCAGTACTTC; CDR3 protein: CASSTSGVETQYF
CDR3 length: 14; J gene: TRBJ2-1; D gene: .; clone size: few; V gene: TRBV21-1; CDR3 DNA: TGTGCCAGCACCCGAGTGGGGGGGCTTAATGAGCAGTTCTTC; CDR3 protein: CASTRVGGLNEQFF
CDR3 length: 13; J gene: TRBJ1-1; D gene: .; clone size: .; V gene: TRBV6-5; CDR3 DNA: TGTGCCAGTAGGGCGGGGCAGGGAACTGAAGCTTTCTTT; CDR3 protein: CASRAGQGTEAFF
CDR3 length: 14; J gene: TRBJ2-1; D gene: .; clone size: .; V gene: TRBV6-5; CDR3 DNA: TGTGCCAGCAGTTACTTAGGACAGAACAATGAGCAGTTCTTC; CDR3 protein: CASSYLGQNNEQFF
CDR3 length: 13; J gene: TRBJ1-1; D gene: .; clone size: once; V gene: TRBV15; CDR3 DNA: TGTGCCACCAGCAGATCACTGGGCGGTCGGGCTTTCTTT; CDR3 protein: CATSRSLGGRAFF
CDR3 length: 14; J gene: TRBJ2-7; D gene: .; clone size: few; V gene: TRBV19; CDR3 DNA: TGTGCCAGTAGCTTGACCCGGGGTGGGGACGAGCAGTACTTC; CDR3 protein: CASSLTRGGDEQYF
CDR3 length: 15; J gene: TRBJ2-2; D gene: .; clone size: .; V gene: TRBV27; CDR3 DNA: TGTGCCAGCAAAGTGACGAATTCGAACACCGGGGAGCTGTTTTTT; CDR3 protein: CASKVTNSNTGELFF
CDR3 length: 15; J gene: TRBJ2-1; D gene: TRBD2; clone size: .; V gene: TRBV5-4; CDR3 DNA: TGTGCCAGCAGCCTAGGACTAGCGGGGCAGAGTGAGCAGTTCTTC; CDR3 protein: CASSLGLAGQSEQFF
CDR3 length: 15; J gene: TRBJ1-2; D gene: TRBD1; clone size: .; V gene: TRBV5-1; CDR3 DNA: TGCGCCAGCAGCTTAAGTACAGGGGATAACTATGGCTACACCTTC; CDR3 protein: CASSLSTGDNYGYTF
CDR3 length: 17; J gene: TRBJ2-1; D gene: TRBD2; clone size: .; V gene: TRBV7-9; CDR3 DNA: TGTGCCAGCAGCCCTGATCCTAGCGGGACCAACTACAATGAGCAGTTCTTC; CDR3 protein: CASSPDPSGTNYNEQFF
CDR3 length: 12; J gene: TRBJ2-5; D gene: .; clone size: .; V gene: TRBV30; CDR3 DNA: TGTGCCTGGAGTCCCGGCCAAGAGACCCAGTACTTC; CDR3 protein: CAWSPGQETQYF